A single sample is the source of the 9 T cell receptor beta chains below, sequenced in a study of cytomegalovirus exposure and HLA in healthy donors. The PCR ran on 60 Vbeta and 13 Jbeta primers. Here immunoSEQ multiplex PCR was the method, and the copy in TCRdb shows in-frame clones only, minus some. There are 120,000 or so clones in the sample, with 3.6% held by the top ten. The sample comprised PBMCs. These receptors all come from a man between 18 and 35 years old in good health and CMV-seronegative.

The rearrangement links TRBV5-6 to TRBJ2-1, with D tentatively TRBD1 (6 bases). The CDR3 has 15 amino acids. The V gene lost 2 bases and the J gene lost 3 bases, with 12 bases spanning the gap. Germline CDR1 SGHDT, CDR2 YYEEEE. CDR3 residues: CASSFPGVGYNEQFF. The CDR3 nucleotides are TGTGCCAGCAGCTTCCCAGGGGTAGGCTACAATGAGCAGTTCTTC.

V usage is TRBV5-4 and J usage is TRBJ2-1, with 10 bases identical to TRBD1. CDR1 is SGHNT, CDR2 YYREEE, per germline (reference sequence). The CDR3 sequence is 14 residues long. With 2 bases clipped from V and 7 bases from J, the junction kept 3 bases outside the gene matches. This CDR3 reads CASSFRTGGNEQFF. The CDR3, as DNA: TGTGCCAGCAGCTTCCGGACAGGGGGAAATGAGCAGTTCTTC.

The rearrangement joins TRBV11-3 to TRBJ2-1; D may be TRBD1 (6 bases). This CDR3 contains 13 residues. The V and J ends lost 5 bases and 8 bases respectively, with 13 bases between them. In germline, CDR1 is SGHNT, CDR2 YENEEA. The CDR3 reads CASSGNYRDEQFF. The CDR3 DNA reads TGTGCCAGCAGCGGGAACTACAGGGATGAGCAGTTCTTC.

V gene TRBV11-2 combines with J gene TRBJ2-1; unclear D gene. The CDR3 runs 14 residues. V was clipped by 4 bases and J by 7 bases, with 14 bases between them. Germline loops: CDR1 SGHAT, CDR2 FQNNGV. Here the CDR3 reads CASSYAPGSNEQFF. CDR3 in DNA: TGTGCCAGCAGCTACGCTCCGGGTAGTAATGAGCAGTTCTTC.

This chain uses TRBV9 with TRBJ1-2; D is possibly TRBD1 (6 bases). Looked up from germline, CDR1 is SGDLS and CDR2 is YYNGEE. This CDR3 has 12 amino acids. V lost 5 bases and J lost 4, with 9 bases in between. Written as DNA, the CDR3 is TGTGCCAGCAGAGGGGGAAGCTATGGCTACACCTTC. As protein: CASRGGSYGYTF.

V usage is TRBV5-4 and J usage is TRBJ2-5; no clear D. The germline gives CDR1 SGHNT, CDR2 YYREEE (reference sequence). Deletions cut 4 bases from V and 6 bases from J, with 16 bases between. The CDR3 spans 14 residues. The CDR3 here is CASSQDRGWQTQYF. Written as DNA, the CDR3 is TGTGCCAGCAGCCAAGATAGAGGCTGGCAGACCCAGTACTTC.

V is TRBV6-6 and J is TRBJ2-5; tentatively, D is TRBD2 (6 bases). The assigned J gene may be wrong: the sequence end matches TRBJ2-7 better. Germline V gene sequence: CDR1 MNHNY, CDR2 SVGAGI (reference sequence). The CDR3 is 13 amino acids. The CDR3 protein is CASSQRALYEQYF. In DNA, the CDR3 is TGTGCCAGCAGCCAGCGGGCCCTATACGAGCAGTACTTC.

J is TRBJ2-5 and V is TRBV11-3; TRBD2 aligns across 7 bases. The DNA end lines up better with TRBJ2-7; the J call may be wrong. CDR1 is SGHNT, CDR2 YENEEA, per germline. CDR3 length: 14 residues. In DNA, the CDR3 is TGTGCCAGCAGCTTAGCCGCTAGCGGCTACGAGCAGTACTTC. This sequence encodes CASSLAASGYEQYF.

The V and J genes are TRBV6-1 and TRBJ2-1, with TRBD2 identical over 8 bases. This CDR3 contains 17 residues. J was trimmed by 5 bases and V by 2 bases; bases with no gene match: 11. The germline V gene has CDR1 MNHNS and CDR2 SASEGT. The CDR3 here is CASSENLFGTSNNEQFF. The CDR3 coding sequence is TGTGCCAGCAGTGAAAATTTGTTTGGGACTAGTAACAATGAGCAGTTCTTC.